Below, 26 T cell receptor beta chains from the same sample are listed, as sequenced in a study of blood T cell repertoires in COVID-19 (dated by TCRdb to 2020 to 2022). The protocol used for the library was the immunoSEQ multiplex PCR assay. TCRdb mirrors the immuneACCESS table, restricted to in-frame sequences. Some clones are absent from its copies; in checked studies, under half trace to an unresolved V gene, and the reason for the others is unknown. This sample has hundreds of thousands of clones in its table, and roughly 88% of those were observed once. The ten largest clones take up approximately 8.8% of the sample. The sequenced sample was peripheral blood. The source is a man between 18 and 35 years old with active or convalescent COVID-19.

The rearrangement links TRBV6-2 or TRBV6-3 to TRBJ1-5; no definite D call. Germline CDR1 and CDR2: MNHEY and SVGEGT. This CDR3 is 16 amino acids long. V was shortened by 0 bases and J by 3 bases, with 12 bases between the two germline ends. CDR3 coding DNA: TGTGCCAGCAGTTACTCTTCCGCAGGCTCCAATCAGCCCCAGCATTTT. Translation: CASSYSSAGSNQPQHF.

V usage is TRBV15 and J usage is TRBJ1-2; maybe TRBD1 (6 bases). The germline V gene has CDR1 LNHNV and CDR2 YYDKDF (reference sequence). With 2 bases removed from V and 7 bases from J, the gap between germline ends came to 8 bases. The CDR3 has 12 amino acids. CDR3 in DNA: TGTGCCACCAGCAGACAGGGGTTTGGCTACACCTTC. Residues: CATSRQGFGYTF.

The CDR3 protein is CASSLGTSSYEQYF. The CDR3 DNA is TGTGCCAGCAGCTTGGGGACTAGCTCCTACGAGCAGTACTTC. The chain combines TRBV5-6 with TRBJ2-7; TRBD2 aligns across 7 bases. The ends lost 0 bases at V and 0 bases at J; junction bases unmatched: 0. The CDR3 has 14 amino acids. Germline CDR1 is SGHDT and CDR2 is YYEEEE.

This clone came up once. V is TRBV6-2 or TRBV6-3 and J is TRBJ1-2, with D unresolved. The CDR3 consists of 14 residues. Per germline, CDR1 MNHEY and CDR2 SVGEGT. Trimming shortened V by 5 bases and J by 4 bases, and 14 bases separated the two germline ends. The CDR3 reads CASSRVQAPYGYTF. DNA of the CDR3: TGTGCCAGCAGTCGCGTCCAGGCCCCCTATGGCTACACCTTC.

The chain combines TRBV5-6 with TRBJ1-2; TRBD1 aligns across 12 bases. There are 14 residues in the CDR3. The germline CDR1 and CDR2 sequences are SGHDT and YYEEEE. With 2 bases clipped from V and 6 bases from J, the junction kept 2 bases outside the gene matches. The CDR3 DNA follows: TGTGCCAGCAGCTTCGGGACAGGGGGCCATGGCTACACCTTC. Translating it yields CASSFGTGGHGYTF. Full variable domain (missing parts from reference TRBV5-6 and TRBJ1-2): DAGVTQSPTHLIKTRGQQVTLRCSPKSGHDTVSWYQQALGQGPQFIFQYYEEEERQRGNFPDRFSGHQFPNYSSELNVNALLLGDSALYLCASSFGTGGHGYTFGSGTRLTVV.

The genes are TRBV11-2 and TRBJ1-3; D ambiguous. Germline-derived CDR1 and CDR2 are SGHAT and FQNNGV. Trimming shortened V by 2 bases and J by 4 bases, and 12 bases separated the two germline ends. The CDR3 loop spans 15 amino acids. CDR3 loop: CASSLFSGMGNTIYF. CDR3 in DNA: TGTGCCAGCAGCTTATTTTCCGGGATGGGAAACACCATATATTTT.

This chain links TRBV5-8 with TRBJ1-2, with D uncertain. The germline V and J ends were trimmed by 2 bases and 7 bases, with 9 bases remaining between them. Germline values: CDR1 SGHTS, CDR2 YDEGEE. This CDR3 contains 12 residues. CDR3 loop: CASSFGGAGYTF. The CDR3 bases are TGTGCCAGCAGCTTCGGAGGTGCTGGCTACACCTTC. Complete variable domain (other parts from reference TRBV5-8 and TRBJ1-2): EAGVTQSPTHLIKTRGQQATLRCSPISGHTSVYWYQQALGLGLQFLLWYDEGEERNRGNFPPRFSGRQFPNYSSELNVNALELEDSALYLCASSFGGAGYTFGSGTRLTVV.

The chain is built from TRBV5-6 and TRBJ1-2, with D possibly matching TRBD1 (6 bases). CDR1 and CDR2 (germline): SGHDT, YYEEEE. V lost 1 base, J lost 4 bases, and 14 bases lay in between. This CDR3 comprises 15 residues. The CDR3 sequence is CASSLIWAGVYGYTF. CDR3 bases: TGTGCCAGCAGCTTGATCTGGGCAGGGGTCTATGGCTACACCTTC.

The chain couples TRBV4-1 to TRBJ2-7, with D uncertain. Trimming took 1 base from V and 0 from J, leaving 10 bases between them. Germline CDR1 MGHRA, CDR2 YSYEKL. This CDR3 is built from 15 residues. The CDR3: CASSQGATSSYEQYF. The CDR3 nucleotides read TGCGCCAGCAGCCAAGGTGCGACATCCTCCTACGAGCAGTACTTC.

This sequence joins TRBV3-1 (or the pseudogene TRBV3-2) and TRBJ1-1, with D possibly being TRBD1 (5 bases). This CDR3 has 14 residues. Trimming cost V 3 bases and J 7 bases, with 15 bases left between them. Germline loops: CDR1 LGHDT, CDR2 YNNKEL (reference sequence). CDR3 in DNA: TGTGCCAGCAGCCAGAAAGGGGTCGGGCATGAAGCTTTCTTT. As protein: CASSQKGVGHEAFF.

The rearrangement uses TRBV19 and TRBJ1-5; TRBD1 matches at 7 bases. Germline V CDR1 and CDR2: LNHDA, SQIVND (reference sequence). After removal of 2 bases from V and 2 bases from J, the junction contained 12 bases not matched to a gene. This CDR3 region has 18 residues. This chain's CDR3 is CASSIWYRGGMGNQPQHF. DNA of the CDR3: TGTGCCAGTAGTATATGGTACAGGGGAGGAATGGGCAATCAGCCCCAGCATTTT.

The chain recombines TRBV5-6 with TRBJ1-2; TRBD1 agrees at 7 bases. There are 15 residues in the CDR3. Germline values: CDR1 SGHDT, CDR2 YYEEEE. V gave up 4 bases and J gave up 0 bases; unmatched junction bases: 6. Here the CDR3 reads CASSQGQRANYGYTF. For the CDR3, the DNA is TGTGCCAGCAGCCAGGGACAGAGAGCTAACTATGGCTACACCTTC.

The sample holds a few counts of this clone. This chain links TRBV19 with TRBJ1-5; 7 nucleotides agree with TRBD1. V was pared by 5 bases and J by 4 bases, with 5 bases of the junction left unmatched. Per germline, CDR1 LNHDA and CDR2 SQIVND (reference sequence). This CDR3 is 14 amino acids long. The CDR3 region has the DNA TGTGCCAGTAGTGGAGGGACAGTGAATCAGCCCCAGCATTTT. Encoded protein: CASSGGTVNQPQHF.

The V and J genes are TRBV10-1 and TRBJ1-3; 7 bases map to TRBD1. Losses at the gene ends were 6 bases for V and 0 bases for J; bases not matched to a gene: 5. The germline gives CDR1 WNHNN, CDR2 SYGVQD (reference sequence). The CDR3 runs 15 residues. CDR3 coding DNA: TGCGCCAGCAGCGCCGGGGACAGCTCTGGAAACACCATATATTTT. Translated: CASSAGDSSGNTIYF.

The rearrangement links TRBV6-2 or TRBV6-3 to TRBJ1-4; 9 positions match TRBD1. There are 20 residues in the CDR3. The V gene's germline CDR1 is MNHEY and CDR2 SVGEGT. V dropped 0 bases and J dropped 3; count of bases not matched to a gene: 14. CDR3 bases: TGTGCCAGCAGTTACTCGAAGCTGGGACAGGGCAGGGGGGCTAATGAAAAACTGTTTTTT. Amino acid sequence: CASSYSKLGQGRGANEKLFF.

The CDR3 DNA follows: TGCGCCAGCAGCCAGATACAGGGGTTGAAGACCCAGTACTTC. Translation gives CASSQIQGLKTQYF. V gene TRBV4-1 combines with J gene TRBJ2-5; 7 positions match TRBD1. The CDR3 runs 14 residues. Germline V gives CDR1 MGHRA, CDR2 YSYEKL. V was pared by 3 bases and J by 6 bases, with 7 bases of the junction left unmatched.

V usage is TRBV12-3 or TRBV12-4 and J usage is TRBJ2-2; 8 bases map to TRBD1. V gave up 11 bases and J gave up 7 bases; unmatched junction bases: 9. This CDR3 comprises 13 residues. The CDR3 sequence: CASKGTGYGELFF. CDR3 DNA: TGTGCCTCTAAGGGGACAGGCTACGGGGAGCTGTTTTTT.

This clone has only a few counts. This chain uses TRBV27 with TRBJ1-1; no clear D. CDR3 length equals 15 residues. Trimming cost V 1 base and J 0 bases, with 9 bases left between them. Looked up from germline, CDR1 is MNHEY and CDR2 is SMNVEV (reference sequence). CDR3: CASSLLGGVNTEAFF. For the CDR3, the DNA is TGTGCCAGCAGTTTATTGGGAGGAGTGAACACTGAAGCTTTCTTT.

CDR3 nucleotide sequence: TGCGCCAGCAGTGAGGACAGGGCGACTGAAGCTTTCTTT. Protein product: CASSEDRATEAFF. The chain couples TRBV10-1 to TRBJ1-1; 7 bases fit TRBD1. The length of the CDR3 is 13 residues. The V segment lost 2 bases and the J segment 5 bases; nucleotides outside the gene matches: 2. Germline assignment: CDR1 WNHNN and CDR2 SYGVQD (reference sequence).

J is TRBJ1-1 and V is TRBV12-3 or TRBV12-4; D perhaps matches TRBD1 (5 bases). The CDR3 has 13 amino acids. Trimming removed 1 base from V and 10 bases from J, with 13 bases in between. The CDR3 bases are TGTGCCAGCAGTTTAGTCGGGGGGATAGGAGCTTTCTTT. Translation: CASSLVGGIGAFF.

The chain recombines TRBV10-1 with TRBJ2-3, with D possibly matching TRBD2 (5 bases). The CDR3 consists of 14 residues. Trimming took off 0 bases at V and 3 bases at J, with 7 bases between the two ends. The germline V gene has CDR1 WNHNN and CDR2 SYGVQD (reference sequence). The CDR3 here is CASSESPGTDTQYF. The CDR3 DNA reads TGCGCCAGCAGTGAGTCTCCGGGAACAGATACGCAGTATTTT.

This sequence joins TRBV7-2 and TRBJ2-7; D possibly corresponds to TRBD2 (6 bases). V lost 0 bases, J lost 5 bases, and 11 bases lay in between. The length of the CDR3 is 14 residues. Per the germline V gene, CDR1 is SGHTA and CDR2 is FQGNSA. CDR3 DNA sequence: TGTGCCAGCAGCTTAGCAGGGTTAGCGGACGAGCAGTACTTC. Amino acids: CASSLAGLADEQYF. Combining the CDR3 with reference TRBV7-2 and TRBJ2-7 gives the whole variable domain GAGVSQSPSNKVTEKGKDVELRCDPISGHTALYWYRQSLGQGLEFLIYFQGNSAPDKSGLPSDRFSAERTGGSVSTLTIQRTQQEDSAVYLCASSLAGLADEQYFGPGTRLTVT.

The CDR3 DNA reads as TGCGCCAGCAGCTTTAGTCGTTCGGGGAACACTGAAGCTTTCTTT. It specifies CASSFSRSGNTEAFF. V usage is TRBV5-1 and J usage is TRBJ1-1; D ambiguous. The V gene's germline CDR1 is SGHRS and CDR2 YFSETQ. The ends were cut back, 2 bases at V and 1 base at J, with 12 bases in the middle. The CDR3 has 15 amino acids.

This chain connects TRBV5-6 to TRBJ1-2; 7 positions agree with TRBD1. The ends lost 3 bases at V and 5 bases at J; junction bases unmatched: 7. CDR1 and CDR2 from the germline V gene are SGHDT and YYEEEE. This CDR3 has 14 amino acids. The CDR3 sequence is CASSSGTVLYGYTF. As DNA, the CDR3 is TGTGCCAGCAGCTCCGGGACAGTCTTGTATGGCTACACCTTC.

The J gene is TRBJ1-1, the V gene TRBV18, with 7 bases aligning to TRBD1. Germline V lookup: CDR1 KGHSH, CDR2 LQKENI. This CDR3 region has 13 residues. V was clipped by 3 bases and J by 6 bases; unmatched bases: 4. The CDR3 DNA sequence: TGTGCCAGCTCACCCCAGCAGGGGGCTGAAGCTTTCTTT. Translated, it gives CASSPQQGAEAFF.

V and J are TRBV6-5 and TRBJ1-1; 7 nucleotides agree with TRBD1. Germline V gene data show CDR1 as MNHEY and CDR2 as SVGAGI. V gave up 5 bases and J gave up 7 bases; unmatched junction bases: 7. This CDR3 has 13 residues. CDR3 in DNA: TGTGCCAGCAGTAACCTCAACAGGGGTGAAGCTTTCTTT. This gives the protein CASSNLNRGEAFF.